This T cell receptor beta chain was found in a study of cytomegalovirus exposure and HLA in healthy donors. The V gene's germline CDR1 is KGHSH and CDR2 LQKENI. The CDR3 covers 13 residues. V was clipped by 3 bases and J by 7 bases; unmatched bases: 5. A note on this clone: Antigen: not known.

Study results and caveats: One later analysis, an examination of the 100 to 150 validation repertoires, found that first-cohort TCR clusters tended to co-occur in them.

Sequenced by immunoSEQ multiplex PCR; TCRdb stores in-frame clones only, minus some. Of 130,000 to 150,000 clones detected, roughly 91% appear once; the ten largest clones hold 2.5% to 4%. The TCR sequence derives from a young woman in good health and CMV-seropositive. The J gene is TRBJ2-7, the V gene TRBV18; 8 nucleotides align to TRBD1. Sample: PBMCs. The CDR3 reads CASSPQGAGEQYF. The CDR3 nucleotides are TGTGCCAGCTCACCCCAGGGGGCGGGGGAGCAGTACTTC.